This T cell receptor beta chain stems from a study of T cell repertoires in cytomegalovirus infection. Across the study: Public TCR beta signature analysis indicated the presence of both CMV infection and matching HLA type.

Comment on this clonotype: What it binds is unknown.

TCRdb reprocessed the reads with MiXCR, giving one entry per CDR3 protein. The sample yields some 110,000 distinct CDR3 sequences, around a tenth seen once. The V segment lost 5 bases and the J segment 1 base; nucleotides outside the gene matches: 7. The germline V gene has CDR1 DFQATT and CDR2 SNEGSKA (reference sequence). The CDR3 totals 15 residues. The study, taken as a whole, reports: Cumulative frequency (of public TCR beta family members) identified carriers of CMV plus the relevant HLA. Across the ex vivo response, the dominant clonotypes were HLA-C-restricted CMV-specific TCR beta clonotypes.

The sequencing input was PBMCs, sequenced either directly or after in vitro stimulation (not recorded which). This TCR was recovered from a human donor in good health (CMV status not recorded). Some clones in this sample may be carry-over from other donors' samples. The chain has TRBV20-1 and TRBJ2-3; 9 positions match TRBD1. CDR3 residues: CSAPKDRGRTDTQYF. CDR3 in DNA: TGCAGTGCTCCAAAGGACAGGGGCCGCACAGATACGCAGTATTTT.